The present TCR beta chain was sequenced within a study of T-cell reconstitution after alpha-beta-depleted transplantation in children. Study conclusions and caveats: Where some patients showed high TCRbeta diversity at day 60, it came from recipient T cells and thymic progenitors that had survived. When one year had passed after transplant, most T-cell counts and diversity came from newly produced T cells. Expanded graft clones, several hundred of them, were reportedly the source of alpha-beta T cells about two months after transplant.

Construction of the TCRbeta library involved unique molecular identifiers. TCRdb re-derived calls from the PCR reads in MiXCR, one entry per CDR3 protein. Here the sample spans about 250,000 distinct CDR3 sequences, under 30% being singletons. V lost 2 bases and J 1 base, leaving 11 bases between the germline ends. This CDR3 contains 14 residues. CDR1 and CDR2 (germline): DFQATT, SNEGSKA (reference sequence). Details on this clonotype: Its cognate antigen is unknown.

Material: PBMCs, mostly from graft donor cells, obtained 360 days after TCRalphabeta/CD19-depleted stem cell transplant. The source of this sequence is a female patient under 10 years old who had a stem cell transplant for congenital amegakaryocytic thrombocytopenia, so the T cells may come from the graft donor. This rearrangement joins TRBV20-1 to TRBJ2-5; D is uncertain. CDR3 sequence reads: CSARPPDGQETQYF. The CDR3 DNA is TGCAGTGCTAGACCTCCGGACGGCCAAGAGACCCAGTACTTC.